This T cell receptor beta chain was sequenced for a study of T-cell reconstitution after alpha-beta-depleted transplantation in children. Findings of the study overall: After transplant, at about two months, alpha-beta T cells were reportedly derived from several hundred expanded graft clones.

Per the germline V gene, CDR1 is SGHAT and CDR2 is FQNNGV. The V and J ends lost 0 bases and 8 bases respectively, with 17 bases between them. The CDR3 loop spans 16 amino acids. This sample's TCRbeta library carried unique molecular identifier barcodes. TCRdb used MiXCR to reprocess the PCR reads, holding one entry per CDR3 protein. The table lists 700,000 or so distinct CDR3 sequences, 10% to 15% of them singletons. Turning to this clonotype: Its specificity is not known.

The clonotype comes from a girl under 10 years old with congenital amegakaryocytic thrombocytopenia, due to receive a stem cell transplant. The source material was PBMCs, sampled before TCRalphabeta/CD19-depleted stem cell transplant. The rearrangement joins TRBV11-2 to TRBJ2-1; D possibly uses TRBD1 or TRBD2 (5 bases each). The chain's CDR3 is CASSLEGTAPGHEQFF. The CDR3 region has the DNA TGTGCCAGCAGCTTAGAGGGGACGGCGCCGGGCCATGAGCAGTTCTTC.